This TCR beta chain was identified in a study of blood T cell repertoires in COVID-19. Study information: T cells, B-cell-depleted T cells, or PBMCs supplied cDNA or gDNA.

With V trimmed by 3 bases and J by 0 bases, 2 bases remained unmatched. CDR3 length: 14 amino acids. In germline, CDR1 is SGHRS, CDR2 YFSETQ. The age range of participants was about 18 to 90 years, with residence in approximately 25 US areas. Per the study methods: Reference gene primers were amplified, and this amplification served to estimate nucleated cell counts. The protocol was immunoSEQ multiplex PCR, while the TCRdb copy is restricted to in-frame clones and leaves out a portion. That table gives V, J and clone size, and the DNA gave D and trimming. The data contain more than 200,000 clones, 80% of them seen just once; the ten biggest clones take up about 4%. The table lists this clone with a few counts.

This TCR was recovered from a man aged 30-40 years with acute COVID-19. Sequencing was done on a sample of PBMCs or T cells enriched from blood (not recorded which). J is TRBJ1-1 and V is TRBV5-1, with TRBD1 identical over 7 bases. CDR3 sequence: CASSSGQMNTEAFF. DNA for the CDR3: TGCGCCAGCAGCTCGGGACAGATGAACACTGAAGCTTTCTTT. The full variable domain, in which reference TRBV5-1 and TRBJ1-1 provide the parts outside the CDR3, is KAGVTQTPRYLIKTRGQQVTLSCSPISGHRSVSWYQQTPGQGLQFLFEYFSETQRNKGNFPGRFSGRQFSNSRSEMNVSTLELGDSALYLCASSSGQMNTEAFFGQGTRLTVV.